This T cell receptor beta chain was sequenced for a study of blood T cells in healthy people across ages. For the second PCR, which ran for roughly 7 to 11 cycles, a sample-barcoded 5' primer and a J-beta primer mix were used. MiXCR, applied by TCRdb to the 5' RACE reads, yields one record per CDR3 protein. The sample has about 780,000 distinct CDR3 sequences, less than 80% seen once. A few counts support this clonotype. CDR1 DFQATT and CDR2 SNEGSKA come from the germline V gene (reference sequence). This CDR3 has 10 amino acids. This TCR came from a man between 25 and 39 years old in good health. This chain connects TRBV20-1 to TRBJ1-2, with D perhaps TRBD1 (6 bases). Sequenced input: blood. The CDR3 coding sequence is TGCGCCTGGGGGGACAATGGCTACACCTTC. Protein product: CAWGDNGYTF.